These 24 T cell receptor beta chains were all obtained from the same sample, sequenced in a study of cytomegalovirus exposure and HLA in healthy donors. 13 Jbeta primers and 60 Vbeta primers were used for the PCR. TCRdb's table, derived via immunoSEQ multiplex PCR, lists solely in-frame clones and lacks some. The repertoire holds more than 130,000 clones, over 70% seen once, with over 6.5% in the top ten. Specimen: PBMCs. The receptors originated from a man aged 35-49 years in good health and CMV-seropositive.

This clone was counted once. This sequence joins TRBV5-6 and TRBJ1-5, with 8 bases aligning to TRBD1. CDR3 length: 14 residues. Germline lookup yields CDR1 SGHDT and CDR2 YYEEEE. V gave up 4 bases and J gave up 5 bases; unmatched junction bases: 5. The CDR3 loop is CASSIGQGYQPQHF. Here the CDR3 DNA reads TGTGCCAGCAGCATTGGACAGGGTTATCAGCCCCAGCATTTT.

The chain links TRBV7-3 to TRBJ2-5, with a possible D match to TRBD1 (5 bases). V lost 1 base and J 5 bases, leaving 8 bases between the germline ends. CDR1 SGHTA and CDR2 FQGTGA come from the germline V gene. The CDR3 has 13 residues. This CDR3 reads CASSLIPGETQYF. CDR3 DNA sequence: TGTGCCAGCAGCTTAATCCCAGGGGAGACCCAGTACTTC. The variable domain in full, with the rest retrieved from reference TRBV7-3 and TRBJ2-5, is GAGVSQTPSNKVTEKGKYVELRCDPISGHTALYWYRQSLGQGPEFLIYFQGTGAADDSGLPNDRFFAVRPEGSVSTLKIQRTERGDSAVYLCASSLIPGETQYFGPGTRLLVL.

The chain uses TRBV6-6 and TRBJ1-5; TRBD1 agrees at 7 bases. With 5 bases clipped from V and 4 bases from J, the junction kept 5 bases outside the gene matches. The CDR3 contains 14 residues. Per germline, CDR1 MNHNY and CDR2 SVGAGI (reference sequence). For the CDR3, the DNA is TGTGCCAGCAGTCGGGACAGCCCTAATCAGCCCCAGCATTTT. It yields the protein CASSRDSPNQPQHF.

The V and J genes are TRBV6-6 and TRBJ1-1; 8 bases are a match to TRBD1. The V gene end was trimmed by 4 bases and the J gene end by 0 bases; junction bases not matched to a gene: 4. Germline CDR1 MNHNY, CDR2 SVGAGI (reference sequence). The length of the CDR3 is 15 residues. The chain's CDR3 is CASSLRTGMNTEAFF. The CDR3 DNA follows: TGTGCCAGCAGTTTGCGGACAGGGATGAACACTGAAGCTTTCTTT.

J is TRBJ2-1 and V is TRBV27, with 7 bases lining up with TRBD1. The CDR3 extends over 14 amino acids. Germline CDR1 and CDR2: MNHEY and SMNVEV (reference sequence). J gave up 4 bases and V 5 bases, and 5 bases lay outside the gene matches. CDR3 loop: CASSRGPNYNEQFF. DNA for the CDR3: TGTGCCAGCAGTAGGGGGCCTAATTACAATGAGCAGTTCTTC.

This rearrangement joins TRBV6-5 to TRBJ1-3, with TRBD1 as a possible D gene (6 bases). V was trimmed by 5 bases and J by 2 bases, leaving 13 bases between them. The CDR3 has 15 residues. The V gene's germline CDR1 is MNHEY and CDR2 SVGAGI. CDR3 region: CASSVGGRAGNTIYF. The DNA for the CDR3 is TGTGCCAGCAGTGTAGGGGGTAGAGCTGGAAACACCATATATTTT.

CDR3 DNA: TGTGCCAGCAGCTTGTCCCTAGCGGGGAACTACGAGCAGTACTTC. This sequence encodes CASSLSLAGNYEQYF. The V gene is TRBV5-4, the J gene TRBJ2-7; TRBD2 matches 9 bases. CDR3 length: 15 amino acids. CDR1 is SGHNT and CDR2 is YYREEE in the germline V gene (reference sequence). V was pared by 1 base and J by 3 bases, with 5 bases of the junction left unmatched.

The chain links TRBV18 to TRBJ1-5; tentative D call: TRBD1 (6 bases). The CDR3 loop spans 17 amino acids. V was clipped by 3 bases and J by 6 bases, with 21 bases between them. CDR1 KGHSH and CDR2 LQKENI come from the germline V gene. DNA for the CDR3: TGTGCCAGCTCACCGTTAGGGACGGTCGGCAGGGGTCAGCCCCAGCATTTT. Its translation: CASSPLGTVGRGQPQHF.

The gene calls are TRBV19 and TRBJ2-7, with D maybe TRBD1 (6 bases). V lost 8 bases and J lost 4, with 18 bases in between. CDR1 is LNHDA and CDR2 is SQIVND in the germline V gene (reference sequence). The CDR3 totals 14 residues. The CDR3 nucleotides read TGTGCCAGTTCGTTCGGGACAACTCAATACGAGCAGTACTTC. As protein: CASSFGTTQYEQYF.

CDR3 protein: CATSRARIRDGYTF. The CDR3 DNA reads TGTGCCACCAGCAGAGCGCGGATTCGGGATGGCTACACCTTC. The chain employs TRBV15 and TRBJ1-2; no definite D call. Germline V gene lookup returns CDR1 LNHNV and CDR2 YYDKDF (reference sequence). Trimming pared 1 base from V and 6 bases from J, leaving 12 bases between. There are 14 residues in the CDR3.

The CDR3 DNA follows: TGTGCCAGCAAGGGACAGGGGGGAAAAAACATTCAGTACTTC. Amino acid sequence: CASKGQGGKNIQYF. The V call is TRBV6-5, the J call TRBJ2-4; 11 bases line up with TRBD1. J lost 4 bases, V lost 7 bases, and 3 bases had no gene match. CDR1 is MNHEY and CDR2 is SVGAGI in the germline V gene. This CDR3 spans 14 amino acids.

In nucleotides, the CDR3 is TGTGCCAGCAGTTATCCTCGGGGGATCTACACCGGGGAGCTGTTTTTT. Its translation: CASSYPRGIYTGELFF. This chain uses TRBV7-9 with TRBJ2-2; D might be TRBD2 (6 bases). The CDR3 consists of 16 residues. Germline CDR1 SEHNR, CDR2 FQNEAQ (reference sequence). Trimming removed 6 bases from V and 3 bases from J, with 17 bases in between.

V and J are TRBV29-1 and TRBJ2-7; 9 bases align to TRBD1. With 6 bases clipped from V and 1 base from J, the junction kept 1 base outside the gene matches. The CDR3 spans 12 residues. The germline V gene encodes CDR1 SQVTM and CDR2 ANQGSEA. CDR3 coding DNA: TGCAGCGTGGGGACAGGGTCCTACGAGCAGTACTTC. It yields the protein CSVGTGSYEQYF.

The chain's CDR3 is CASSQGTADQPQHF. In nucleotides, the CDR3 is TGCGCCAGCAGCCAAGGGACAGCCGATCAGCCCCAGCATTTT. This chain joins TRBV5-1 and TRBJ1-5; 7 nucleotides agree with TRBD1. The germline V gene has CDR1 SGHRS and CDR2 YFSETQ. Losses at the gene ends were 4 bases for V and 5 bases for J; bases not matched to a gene: 6. The CDR3 has 14 residues.

For the CDR3, the DNA is TGTGCCAGCAGCCCCCGGCGGGGAAATGAGCAGTTCTTC. This translates into CASSPRRGNEQFF. This chain joins TRBV7-9 and TRBJ2-1; maybe TRBD2 (6 bases). CDR1 SEHNR and CDR2 FQNEAQ come from the germline V gene (reference sequence). The CDR3 length is 13 residues. Trimming shortened V by 5 bases and J by 7 bases, and 12 bases separated the two germline ends.

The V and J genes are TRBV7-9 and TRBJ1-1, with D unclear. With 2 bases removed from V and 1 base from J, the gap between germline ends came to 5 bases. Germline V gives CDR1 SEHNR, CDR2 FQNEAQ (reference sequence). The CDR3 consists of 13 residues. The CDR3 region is CASSLKANTEAFF. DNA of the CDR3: TGTGCCAGCAGCTTAAAAGCGAACACTGAAGCTTTCTTT.

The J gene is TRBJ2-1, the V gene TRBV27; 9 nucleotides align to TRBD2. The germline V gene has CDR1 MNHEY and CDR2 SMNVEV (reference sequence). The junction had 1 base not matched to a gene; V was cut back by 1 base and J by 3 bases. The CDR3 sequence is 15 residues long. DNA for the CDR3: TGTGCCAGCAGTTTATTAGCGGGGGACTACAATGAGCAGTTCTTC. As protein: CASSLLAGDYNEQFF.

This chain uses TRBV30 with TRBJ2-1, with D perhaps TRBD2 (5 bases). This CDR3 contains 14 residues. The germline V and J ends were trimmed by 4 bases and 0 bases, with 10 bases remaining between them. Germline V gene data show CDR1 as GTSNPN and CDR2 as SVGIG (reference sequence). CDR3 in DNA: TGTGCCTGGATGGAGGTTAGCTCCTACAATGAGCAGTTCTTC. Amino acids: CAWMEVSSYNEQFF.

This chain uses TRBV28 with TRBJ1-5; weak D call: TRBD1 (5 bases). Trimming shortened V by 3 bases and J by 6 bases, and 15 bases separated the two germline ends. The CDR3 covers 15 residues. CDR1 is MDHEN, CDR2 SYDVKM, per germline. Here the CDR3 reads CASSLMGGEFQPQHF. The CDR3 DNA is TGTGCCAGCAGTTTGATGGGAGGGGAATTTCAGCCCCAGCATTTT.

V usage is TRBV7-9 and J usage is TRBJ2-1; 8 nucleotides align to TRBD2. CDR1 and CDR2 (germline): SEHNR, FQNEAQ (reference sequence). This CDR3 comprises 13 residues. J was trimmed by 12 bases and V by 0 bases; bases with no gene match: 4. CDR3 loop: CASSLAREGLQFF. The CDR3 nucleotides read TGTGCCAGCAGCTTAGCCCGGGAGGGCCTGCAGTTCTTC.

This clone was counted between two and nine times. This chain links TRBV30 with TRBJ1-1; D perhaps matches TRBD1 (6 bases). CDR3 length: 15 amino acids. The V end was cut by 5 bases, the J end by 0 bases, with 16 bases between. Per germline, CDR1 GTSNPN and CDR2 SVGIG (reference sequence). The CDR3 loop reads CAWGQDSLMNTEAFF. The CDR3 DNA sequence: TGTGCCTGGGGCCAGGACAGCCTCATGAACACTGAAGCTTTCTTT.

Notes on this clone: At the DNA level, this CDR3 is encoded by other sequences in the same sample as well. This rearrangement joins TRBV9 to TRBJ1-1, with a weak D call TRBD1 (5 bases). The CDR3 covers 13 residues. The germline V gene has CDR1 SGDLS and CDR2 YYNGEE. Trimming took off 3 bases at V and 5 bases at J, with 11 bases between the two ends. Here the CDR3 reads CASSGGGGTEAFF. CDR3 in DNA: TGTGCCAGCAGCGGGGGGGGAGGAACTGAAGCTTTCTTT.

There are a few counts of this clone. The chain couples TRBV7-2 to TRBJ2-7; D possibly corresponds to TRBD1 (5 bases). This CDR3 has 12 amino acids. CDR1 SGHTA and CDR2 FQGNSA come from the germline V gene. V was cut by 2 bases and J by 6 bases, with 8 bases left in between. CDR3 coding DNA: TGTGCCAGCAGCTTACTAGGGGTCGAGCAGTACTTC. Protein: CASSLLGVEQYF.

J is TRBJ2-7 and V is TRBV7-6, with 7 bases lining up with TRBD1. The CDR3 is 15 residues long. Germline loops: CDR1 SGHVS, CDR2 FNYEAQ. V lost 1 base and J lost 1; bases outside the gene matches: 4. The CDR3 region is CASSLGTGLSYEQYF. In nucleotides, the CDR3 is TGTGCCAGCAGCTTAGGGACAGGACTTTCCTACGAGCAGTACTTC.